The 29 T cell receptor beta chains in this list originate from one sample, sequenced in a study of cytomegalovirus exposure and HLA in healthy donors. Vbeta (60) and Jbeta (13) primers were used in the PCR. The method was immunoSEQ multiplex PCR; TCRdb's version includes in-frame clones alone and lacks a portion of them. The data hold some 220,000 clones, with roughly 91% observed a single time. The material sequenced was PBMCs. The receptor set was obtained from a woman aged 18-29 years in good health and CMV-seronegative.

This sequence joins TRBV10-1 and TRBJ1-5; D might be TRBD1 (5 bases). This CDR3 has 16 residues. CDR1 and CDR2 (germline): WNHNN, SYGVQD (reference sequence). V lost 3 bases to trimming and J lost 2 bases, with 14 bases between them. The CDR3, as DNA: TGCGCCAGCAGTGAAATGGGGCTGTGCGGCAATCAGCCCCAGCATTTT. Amino acids: CASSEMGLCGNQPQHF.

The V call is TRBV6-5, the J call TRBJ1-2; no reliable D call. Trimming took 4 bases from V and 4 from J, leaving 13 bases between them. The germline CDR1 and CDR2 sequences are MNHEY and SVGAGI. This CDR3 contains 14 residues. The CDR3 DNA sequence: TGTGCCAGCAGTTCCGACTCAGAAGGCTATGGCTACACCTTC. Encoded protein: CASSSDSEGYGYTF.

This chain uses TRBV11-2 with TRBJ2-7; D may be TRBD1 (6 bases). V was pared by 2 bases and J by 1 base, with 12 bases between. The CDR3 length is 15 residues. The germline V gene has CDR1 SGHAT and CDR2 FQNNGV. CDR3: CASSLTDSASYEQYF. The DNA of the CDR3 is TGTGCCAGCAGCTTAACGGACAGTGCTTCCTACGAGCAGTACTTC.

This chain links TRBV5-4 with TRBJ1-1; the D is unclear. Germline V gene data show CDR1 as SGHNT and CDR2 as YYREEE (reference sequence). The CDR3 runs to 16 residues. Deletions cut 4 bases from V and 0 bases from J, with 16 bases between. The CDR3 nucleotides read TGTGCCAGCAGCCCGAGAGGGCAACGTATGAACACTGAAGCTTTCTTT. This codes for CASSPRGQRMNTEAFF.

The chain links TRBV4-3 to TRBJ1-1; TRBD1 is a possible D gene (5 bases). Trimming pared 1 base from V and 1 base from J, leaving 7 bases between. The CDR3 sequence is 14 residues long. Germline V gene data show CDR1 as LGHNA and CDR2 as YSLEER. As DNA, the CDR3 is TGCGCCAGCAGCCAAGTACAGGCGAACACTGAAGCTTTCTTT. Amino acid sequence: CASSQVQANTEAFF.

J is TRBJ1-2 and V is TRBV28; D unclear. The germline gives CDR1 MDHEN, CDR2 SYDVKM. The CDR3 is 12 amino acids. V was shortened by 4 bases and J by 4 bases, with 7 bases between the two germline ends. The CDR3 region is CASSSMRYGYTF. As DNA, the CDR3 is TGTGCCAGCAGTTCCATGCGCTATGGCTACACCTTC.

The V and J genes are TRBV20-1 and TRBJ2-7, with D maybe TRBD2 (6 bases). V lost 7 bases, J lost 0 bases, and 7 bases lay in between. This CDR3 contains 11 residues. CDR1 DFQATT and CDR2 SNEGSKA come from the germline V gene (reference sequence). CDR3 nucleotide sequence: TGCAGTGGCGGGGACTCCTACGAGCAGTACTTC. It translates to CSGGDSYEQYF.

The V call is TRBV7-9, the J call TRBJ1-1, with 9 bases fitting TRBD1. The CDR3 length is 13 residues. Per the germline V gene, CDR1 is SEHNR and CDR2 is FQNEAQ (reference sequence). The V segment lost 7 bases and the J segment 8 bases; nucleotides outside the gene matches: 8. The CDR3 DNA reads as TGTGCCAGCACGACAGGGGGTTTTTCCGAAGCTTTCTTT. Protein product: CASTTGGFSEAFF.

The chain is built from TRBV11-3 and TRBJ2-2, with 7 bases identical to TRBD2. CDR1 is SGHNT, CDR2 YENEEA, per germline. Trimming removed 3 bases from V and 6 bases from J; junction bases left unmatched: 4. This CDR3 is built from 14 residues. The CDR3 bases are TGTGCCAGCAGCTTGACTAGCCCGCCCGGGGAGCTGTTTTTT. Encoded protein: CASSLTSPPGELFF.

The chain has TRBV19 and TRBJ1-5; D possibly corresponds to TRBD1 (6 bases). This CDR3 has 16 amino acids. Germline V gene sequence: CDR1 LNHDA, CDR2 SQIVND (reference sequence). The V end lost 5 bases, the J end lost 3 bases, and 17 bases lay between the germline ends. Here the CDR3 reads CASSPVAGDTNQPQHF. DNA of the CDR3: TGTGCCAGTAGTCCCGTGGCCGGGGACACCAATCAGCCCCAGCATTTT.

This chain links TRBV2 with TRBJ2-3; tentatively, D is TRBD2 (6 bases). The CDR3 runs 16 residues. Trimming shortened V by 6 bases and J by 4 bases, and 20 bases separated the two germline ends. Germline V CDR1 and CDR2: SNHLY, FYNNEI. CDR3 region: CASRDTKWEVPDTQYF. CDR3 in DNA: TGTGCCAGCAGGGATACAAAGTGGGAGGTCCCAGATACGCAGTATTTT.

V is TRBV19 and J is TRBJ1-2; 7 bases fit TRBD1. V was clipped by 4 bases and J by 4 bases; unmatched bases: 12. Per germline, CDR1 LNHDA and CDR2 SQIVND (reference sequence). The CDR3 has 16 amino acids. CDR3 in DNA: TGTGCCAGTAGTAATAATCAGGGACAGCAGATCTATGGCTACACCTTC. This gives the protein CASSNNQGQQIYGYTF.

CDR3 residues: CASRLRREASYEQYF. CDR3 bases: TGTGCCAGCCGACTTAGGCGGGAGGCCTCCTACGAGCAGTACTTC. V and J are TRBV11-3 and TRBJ2-7; 8 bases line up with TRBD2. CDR3 size: 15 residues. Germline V lookup: CDR1 SGHNT, CDR2 YENEEA. V lost 8 bases, J lost 0 bases, and 9 bases stayed unmatched.

The genes are TRBV7-9 and TRBJ1-4, with 8 bases aligning to TRBD1. The V segment lost 4 bases and the J segment 0 bases; nucleotides outside the gene matches: 4. The CDR3 is 16 residues long. Germline assignment: CDR1 SEHNR and CDR2 FQNEAQ (reference sequence). In DNA, the CDR3 is TGTGCCAGCAGCTCGGACAGGGTTTCAACTAATGAAAAACTGTTTTTT. Protein product: CASSSDRVSTNEKLFF.

This chain connects TRBV6-5 to TRBJ2-7; the D gene is possibly TRBD1 (5 bases). V lost 0 bases to trimming and J lost 2 bases, with 14 bases between them. The CDR3 extends over 16 amino acids. Germline CDR1 and CDR2: MNHEY and SVGAGI. The CDR3 DNA reads TGTGCCAGCAGTTACTCGATCGGCGACAGACCCTACGAGCAGTACTTC. Translated: CASSYSIGDRPYEQYF.

This rearrangement joins TRBV19 to TRBJ2-2; D gene unclear. The CDR3 runs 14 residues. V was pared by 6 bases and J by 0 bases, with 8 bases between. Germline V gene lookup returns CDR1 LNHDA and CDR2 SQIVND (reference sequence). The CDR3, as DNA: TGTGCCAGTAGGGGCAGGACGAACACCGGGGAGCTGTTTTTT. Residues: CASRGRTNTGELFF.

The chain combines TRBV11-3 with TRBJ1-3; D unclear. This CDR3 contains 15 residues. Trimming pared 0 bases from V and 0 bases from J, leaving 6 bases between. Germline V gene lookup returns CDR1 SGHNT and CDR2 YENEEA. The CDR3 DNA reads as TGTGCCAGCAGCTTAGAACGGTTCTCTGGAAACACCATATATTTT. It specifies CASSLERFSGNTIYF.

This chain joins TRBV6-5 and TRBJ2-5; unclear D gene. The J call is doubtful: the DNA matches TRBJ2-7 better. The germline V gene has CDR1 MNHEY and CDR2 SVGAGI. The CDR3 runs to 14 residues. The CDR3, as DNA: TGTGCCAGCACCGCCCCAGCGAGCTCCTACGAGCAGTACTTC. Its translation is CASTAPASSYEQYF.

The chain uses TRBV6-1 and TRBJ2-5; TRBD2 matches at 8 bases. Trimming removed 5 bases from V and 0 bases from J; junction bases left unmatched: 5. From germline, CDR1 is MNHNS and CDR2 SASEGT. The CDR3 runs to 15 residues. CDR3: CASSRERGYQETQYF. CDR3 DNA sequence: TGTGCCAGCAGTCGGGAGCGGGGGTACCAAGAGACCCAGTACTTC.

The J gene is TRBJ1-1, the V gene TRBV5-1, with TRBD1 identical over 8 bases. The V gene's germline CDR1 is SGHRS and CDR2 YFSETQ. The trim removed 5 bases at V and 3 bases at J, leaving 9 bases unmatched. The CDR3 runs 15 residues. The CDR3 coding sequence is TGCGCCAGCAGGCAAAGCAGGGGGCGGGACACTGAAGCTTTCTTT. Its protein is CASRQSRGRDTEAFF.

V and J are TRBV5-1 and TRBJ1-2; D call uncertain. Trimming cost V 1 base and J 6 bases, with 13 bases left between them. Germline V gene data show CDR1 as SGHRS and CDR2 as YFSETQ. CDR3 length equals 14 residues. CDR3 protein: CASSLTQTGDGYTF. Written as DNA, the CDR3 is TGCGCCAGCAGCTTGACACAGACGGGAGATGGCTACACCTTC.

The rearrangement links TRBV5-4 to TRBJ2-3, with D possibly TRBD1 on 6 matching bases. CDR3 length: 15 amino acids. Germline CDR1 is SGHNT and CDR2 is YYREEE (reference sequence). The V end lost 2 bases, the J end lost 1 base, and 11 bases lay between the germline ends. The CDR3 sequence is CASSLGGEGTDTQYF. The CDR3 nucleotides read TGTGCCAGCAGCTTAGGGGGAGAAGGCACAGATACGCAGTATTTT.

This clone was seen once. A junction end diverges from the germline sequence, so it may reflect a read error. CDR3 bases: TGTGCCGGCAGTTATTTCCTCAGTGCGGCCCAGTACTTC. It translates to CAGSYFLSAAQYF. This chain connects TRBV6-5 to TRBJ2-5; no clear D gene. CDR3 size: 13 residues. Germline V gene sequence: CDR1 MNHEY, CDR2 SVGAGI.

This chain links TRBV11-3 with TRBJ2-7; 11 nucleotides line up with TRBD2. Per the germline V gene, CDR1 is SGHNT and CDR2 is YENEEA. V shed 6 bases, J shed 4 bases, and the junction held 8 bases outside the gene matches. This CDR3 is built from 15 residues. The CDR3 DNA follows: TGTGCCAGCAGTTATGGGACTAGCGGCTTATACGAGCAGTACTTC. Protein: CASSYGTSGLYEQYF.

The genes are TRBV9 and TRBJ2-3; 7 bases match TRBD2. V was pared by 0 bases and J by 4 bases, with 8 bases of the junction left unmatched. This CDR3 contains 16 residues. CDR1 and CDR2 (germline): SGDLS, YYNGEE. In DNA, the CDR3 is TGTGCCAGCAGCGTAGATGGCGGGAGCAGGCCAGATACGCAGTATTTT. It codes for CASSVDGGSRPDTQYF.

V is TRBV4-3 and J is TRBJ1-2; D perhaps matches TRBD1 (5 bases). Deletions cut 1 base from V and 3 bases from J, with 12 bases between. Germline V gene data show CDR1 as LGHNA and CDR2 as YSLEER. There are 15 residues in the CDR3. The CDR3 nucleotides are TGCGCCAGCAGCCAAGGCAGGGTCTGGGACTATGGCTACACCTTC. It yields the protein CASSQGRVWDYGYTF.

The V call is TRBV7-2, the J call TRBJ2-3; 11 bases are shared with TRBD2. This CDR3 has 19 residues. Germline CDR1 is SGHTA and CDR2 is FQGNSA. V lost 2 bases to trimming and J lost 4 bases; unmatched junction nucleotides: 14. CDR3 nucleotides: TGTGCCAGCAGCTTAATCCGCCCCGCGGTAGCGGGGGGGCCAGATACGCAGTATTTT. Amino acid sequence: CASSLIRPAVAGGPDTQYF.

V usage is TRBV2 and J usage is TRBJ2-1, with 8 nucleotides matching TRBD2. The CDR3 is 11 residues long. In germline, CDR1 is SNHLY, CDR2 FYNNEI. V trimming: 6 bases; J trimming: 10 bases; junction bases outside the gene matches: 2. CDR3 bases: TGTGCCAGCAGCTCTAGCGGGGAGCAGTTCTTC. Amino acids: CASSSSGEQFF.

The CDR3, as DNA: TGTGCCAGCAGCGTAGTCTTCAGGGTGGAGAACACTGAAGCTTTCTTT. This gives the protein CASSVVFRVENTEAFF. The gene calls are TRBV9 and TRBJ1-1, with D perhaps TRBD1 (5 bases). Deletions cut 0 bases from V and 1 base from J, with 13 bases between. The CDR3 is made up of 16 amino acids. From germline, CDR1 is SGDLS and CDR2 YYNGEE.